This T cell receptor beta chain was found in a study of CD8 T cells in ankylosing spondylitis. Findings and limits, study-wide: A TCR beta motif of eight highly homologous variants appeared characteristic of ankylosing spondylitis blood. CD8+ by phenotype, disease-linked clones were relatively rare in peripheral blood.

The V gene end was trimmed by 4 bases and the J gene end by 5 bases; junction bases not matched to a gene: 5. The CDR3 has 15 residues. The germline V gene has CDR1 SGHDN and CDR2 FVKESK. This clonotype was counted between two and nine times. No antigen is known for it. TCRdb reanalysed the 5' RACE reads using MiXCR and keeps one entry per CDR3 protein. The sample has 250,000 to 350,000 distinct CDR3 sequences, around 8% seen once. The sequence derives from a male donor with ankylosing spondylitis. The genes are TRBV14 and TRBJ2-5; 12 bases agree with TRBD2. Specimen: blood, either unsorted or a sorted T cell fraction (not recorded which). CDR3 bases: TGTGCCAGCAGCCGAGGACTAGCGGGAAGTGAGACCCAGTACTTC. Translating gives CASSRGLAGSETQYF.